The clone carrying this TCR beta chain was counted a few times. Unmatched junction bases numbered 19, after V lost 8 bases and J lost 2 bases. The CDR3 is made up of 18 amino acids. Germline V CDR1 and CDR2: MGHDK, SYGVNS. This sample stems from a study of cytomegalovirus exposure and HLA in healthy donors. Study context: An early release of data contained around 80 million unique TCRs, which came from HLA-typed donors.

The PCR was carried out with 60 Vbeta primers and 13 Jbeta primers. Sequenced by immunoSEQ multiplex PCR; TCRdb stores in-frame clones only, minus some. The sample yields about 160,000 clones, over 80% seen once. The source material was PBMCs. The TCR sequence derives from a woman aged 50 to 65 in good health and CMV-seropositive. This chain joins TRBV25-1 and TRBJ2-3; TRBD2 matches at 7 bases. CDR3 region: CASERRGTRTGFTDTQYF. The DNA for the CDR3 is TGTGCCAGCGAGAGGCGGGGGACCCGGACCGGGTTCACAGATACGCAGTATTTT.